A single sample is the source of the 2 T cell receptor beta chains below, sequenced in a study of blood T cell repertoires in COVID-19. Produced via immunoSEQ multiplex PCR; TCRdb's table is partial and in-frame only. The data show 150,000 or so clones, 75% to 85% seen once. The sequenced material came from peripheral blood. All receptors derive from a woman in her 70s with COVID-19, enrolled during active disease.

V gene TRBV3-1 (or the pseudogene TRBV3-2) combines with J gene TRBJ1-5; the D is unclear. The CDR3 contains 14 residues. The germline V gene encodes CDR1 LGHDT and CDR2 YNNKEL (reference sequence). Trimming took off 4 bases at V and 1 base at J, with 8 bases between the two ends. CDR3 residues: CASSRSGSNQPQHF. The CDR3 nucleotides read TGTGCCAGCAGCCGCAGCGGGAGCAATCAGCCCCAGCATTTT.

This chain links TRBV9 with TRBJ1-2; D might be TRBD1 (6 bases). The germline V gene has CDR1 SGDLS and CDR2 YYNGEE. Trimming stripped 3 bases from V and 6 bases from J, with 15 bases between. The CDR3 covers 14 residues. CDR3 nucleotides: TGTGCCAGCAGCGGCAGGGGTTCGGTCAATGGCTACACCTTC. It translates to CASSGRGSVNGYTF.